This TCR beta chain was identified during a study of CD8 T cells in ankylosing spondylitis. Germline assignment: CDR1 MDHEN and CDR2 SYDVKM. V was clipped by 2 bases and J by 3 bases, with 19 bases between them. This CDR3 region has 17 residues. TCRdb analysed the 5' RACE reads with MiXCR anew, one entry per CDR3 protein. The sample yields approximately 260,000 distinct CDR3 sequences, 18% seen once. This clonotype is medium-sized in the sample. The sequence derives from a male donor with ankylosing spondylitis or in good health (not recorded which). V gene TRBV28 combines with J gene TRBJ1-2, with D tentatively TRBD1 (5 bases). Sequenced input: blood, either unsorted or a sorted T cell fraction (not recorded which). DNA for the CDR3: TGTGCCAGCAGTTTAGGGTGGGGGTCCGGGCCTGACTATGGCTACACCTTC. Amino acids: CASSLGWGSGPDYGYTF.